These T cell receptor beta chains were read from a single sample in a study of beta chain features in type 1 diabetes. Measured with immunoSEQ multiplex PCR; TCRdb has only the in-frame clones, and not every one. The sample carries under 350,000 clones, 14% recorded once. Material: naive CD4+ T cells from blood. All receptors derive from a man aged 25-45 years with type 1 diabetes. Each CDR3 is given with its conserved first and last residue. A D gene is named only where the DNA matches it firmly. Clone size, where shown, is once, few, many, or a class for clones that have expanded.

d_call	clone_size	v_call	j_call	cdr3_length	cdr3_nt	cdr3_aa
TRBD1	few	TRBV28	TRBJ1-5	15	TGTGCCAGCAGCGACGGGACAGGGGGCAATCAGCCCCAGCATTTT	CASSDGTGGNQPQHF
TRBD2	NA	TRBV7-9	TRBJ2-1	17	TGTGCCAGCAGCTTCTCACTACTAGCGGGAGTGGGCAATGAGCAGTTCTTC	CASSFSLLAGVGNEQFF
NA	NA	TRBV20-1	TRBJ2-7	11	TGCAGTGCGCTAGAAACCTACGAGCAGTACTTC	CSALETYEQYF
TRBD1	NA	TRBV5-4	TRBJ1-2	15	TGTGCCAGCAGTGAGGGGGCACAGACGTCCTGGGGCTACACCTTC	CASSEGAQTSWGYTF
NA	few	TRBV5-1	TRBJ1-1	12	TGCGCCAGCAGACAAGTGAACACTGAAGCTTTCTTT	CASRQVNTEAFF
TRBD1	few	TRBV2	TRBJ1-2	12	TGTGCCAGCAGTCTCACAGGGGATGGCTACACCTTC	CASSLTGDGYTF
NA	NA	TRBV5-1	TRBJ2-3	13	TGCGCCAGCAGCACACCCCCCACAGATACGCAGTATTTT	CASSTPPTDTQYF
TRBD2	few	TRBV9	TRBJ2-7	14	TGTGCCAGCAGCGTAGGTGGCGGGGGCTACGAGCAGTACTTC	CASSVGGGGYEQYF
NA	NA	TRBV28	TRBJ1-2	14	TGTGCCAGCAGGGGAGGGGGGTTGATCTATGGCTACACCTTC	CASRGGGLIYGYTF
TRBD2	few	TRBV18	TRBJ2-3	14	TGTGCCAGCTCGATAGGGACTAGCGGAGATACGCAGTATTTT	CASSIGTSGDTQYF
NA	few	TRBV5-4	TRBJ1-4	14	TGTGCCAGCTCCCATGGAGGGGCTGATGAAAAACTGTTTTTT	CASSHGGADEKLFF
TRBD2	NA	TRBV15	TRBJ2-1	16	TGTGCCACCAGCTCCGGGACTACCAGCTCCTACAATGAGCAGTTCTTC	CATSSGTTSSYNEQFF
TRBD2	few	TRBV7-9	TRBJ2-1	16	TGTGCCAGCAGCGCATCGACTAGCGGGTTACAGAATGAGCAGTTCTTC	CASSASTSGLQNEQFF
TRBD1	NA	TRBV9	TRBJ2-1	15	TGTGCCAGCAGCGTGACAGGGAAGGGGTACAATGAGCAGTTCTTC	CASSVTGKGYNEQFF
NA	few	TRBV7-2	TRBJ1-1	14	TGTGCCAGCAGCTTACTAGGAGTGCAAACTGAAGCTTTCTTT	CASSLLGVQTEAFF